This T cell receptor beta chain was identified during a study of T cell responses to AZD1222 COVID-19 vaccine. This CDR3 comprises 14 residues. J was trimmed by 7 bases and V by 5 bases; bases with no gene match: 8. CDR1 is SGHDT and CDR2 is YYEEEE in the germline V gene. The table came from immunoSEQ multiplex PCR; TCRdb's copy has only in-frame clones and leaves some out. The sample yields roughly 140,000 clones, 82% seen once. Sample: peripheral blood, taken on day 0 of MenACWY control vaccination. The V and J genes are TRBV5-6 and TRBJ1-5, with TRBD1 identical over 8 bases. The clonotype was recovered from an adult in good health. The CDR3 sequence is CASSKDRAGQPQHF. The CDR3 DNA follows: TGTGCCAGCAGTAAGGACAGGGCAGGGCAGCCCCAGCATTTT.